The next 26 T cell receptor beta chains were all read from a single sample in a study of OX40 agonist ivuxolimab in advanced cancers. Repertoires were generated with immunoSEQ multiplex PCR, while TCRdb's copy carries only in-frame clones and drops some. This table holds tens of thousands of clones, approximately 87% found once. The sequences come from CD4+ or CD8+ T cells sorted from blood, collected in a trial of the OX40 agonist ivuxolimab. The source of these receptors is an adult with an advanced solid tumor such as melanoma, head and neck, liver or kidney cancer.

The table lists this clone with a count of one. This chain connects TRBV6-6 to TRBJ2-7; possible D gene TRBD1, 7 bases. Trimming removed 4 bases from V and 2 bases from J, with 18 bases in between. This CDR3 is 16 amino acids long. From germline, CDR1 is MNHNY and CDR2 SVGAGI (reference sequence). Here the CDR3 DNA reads TGTGCCAGCAGTTTCCTTGGCGGGACAGCACCCTACGAGCAGTACTTC. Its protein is CASSFLGGTAPYEQYF.

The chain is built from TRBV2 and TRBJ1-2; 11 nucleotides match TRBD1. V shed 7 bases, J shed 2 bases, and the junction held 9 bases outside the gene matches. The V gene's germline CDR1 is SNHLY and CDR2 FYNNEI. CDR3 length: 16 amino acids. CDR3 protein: CASTPLDRGQNYGYTF. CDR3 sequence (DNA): TGTGCCAGCACTCCACTGGACAGGGGGCAAAACTATGGCTACACCTTC.

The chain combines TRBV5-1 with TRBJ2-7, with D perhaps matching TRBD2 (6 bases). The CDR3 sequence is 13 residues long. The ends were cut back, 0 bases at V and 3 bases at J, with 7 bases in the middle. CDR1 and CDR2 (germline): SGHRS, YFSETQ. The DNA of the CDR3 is TGCGCCAGCAGCTTGGACGGGAGCTACGAGCAGTACTTC. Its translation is CASSLDGSYEQYF.

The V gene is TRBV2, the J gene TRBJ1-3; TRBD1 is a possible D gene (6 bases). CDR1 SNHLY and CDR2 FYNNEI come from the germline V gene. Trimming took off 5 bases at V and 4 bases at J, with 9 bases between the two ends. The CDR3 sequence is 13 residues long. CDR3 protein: CASSTGTGNTIYF. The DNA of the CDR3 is TGTGCCAGCAGTACCGGGACAGGAAACACCATATATTTT.

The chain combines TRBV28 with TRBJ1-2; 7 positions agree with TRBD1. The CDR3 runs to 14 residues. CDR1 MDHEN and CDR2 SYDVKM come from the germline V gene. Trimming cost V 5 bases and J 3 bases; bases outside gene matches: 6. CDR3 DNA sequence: TGTGCCAGCAGTCCGTCACAGGGGTACTATGGCTACACCTTC. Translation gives CASSPSQGYYGYTF.

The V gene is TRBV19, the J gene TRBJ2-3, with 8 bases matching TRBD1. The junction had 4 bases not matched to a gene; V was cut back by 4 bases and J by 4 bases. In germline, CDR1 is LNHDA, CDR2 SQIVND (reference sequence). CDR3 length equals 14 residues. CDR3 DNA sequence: TGTGCCAGTAGTAACGGACAGGGTTCAGATACGCAGTATTTT. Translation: CASSNGQGSDTQYF.

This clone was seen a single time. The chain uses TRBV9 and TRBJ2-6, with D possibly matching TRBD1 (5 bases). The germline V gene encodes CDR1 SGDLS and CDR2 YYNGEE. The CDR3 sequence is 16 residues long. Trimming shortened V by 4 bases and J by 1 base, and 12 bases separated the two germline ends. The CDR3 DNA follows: TGTGCCAGCAGCAAACGACAGCAATCTGGGGCCAACGTCCTGACTTTC. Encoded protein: CASSKRQQSGANVLTF.

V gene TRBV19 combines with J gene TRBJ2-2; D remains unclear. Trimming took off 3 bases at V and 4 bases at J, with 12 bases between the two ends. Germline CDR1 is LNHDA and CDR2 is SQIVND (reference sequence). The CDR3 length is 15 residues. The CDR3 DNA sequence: TGTGCCAGTAGTATCAGTGGCGTGAGCACCGGGGAGCTGTTTTTT. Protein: CASSISGVSTGELFF. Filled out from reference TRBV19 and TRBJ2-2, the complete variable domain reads DGGITQSPKYLFRKEGQNVTLSCEQNLNHDAMYWYRQDPGQGLRLIYYSQIVNDFQKGDIAEGYSVSREKKESFPLTVTSAQKNPTAFYLCASSISGVSTGELFFGEGSRLTVL.

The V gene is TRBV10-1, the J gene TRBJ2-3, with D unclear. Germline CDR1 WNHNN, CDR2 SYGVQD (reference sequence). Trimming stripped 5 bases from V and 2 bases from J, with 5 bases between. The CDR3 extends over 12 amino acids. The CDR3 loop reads CASSSFTDTQYF. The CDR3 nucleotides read TGCGCCAGCAGTAGCTTCACAGATACGCAGTATTTT.

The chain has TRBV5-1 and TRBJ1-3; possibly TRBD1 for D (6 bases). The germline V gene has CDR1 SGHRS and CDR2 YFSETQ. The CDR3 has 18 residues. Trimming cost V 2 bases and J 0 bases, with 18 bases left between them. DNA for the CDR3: TGCGCCAGCAGCTTCTCTCCTGTAGGGGGAGTCTCTGGAAACACCATATATTTT. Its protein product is CASSFSPVGGVSGNTIYF.

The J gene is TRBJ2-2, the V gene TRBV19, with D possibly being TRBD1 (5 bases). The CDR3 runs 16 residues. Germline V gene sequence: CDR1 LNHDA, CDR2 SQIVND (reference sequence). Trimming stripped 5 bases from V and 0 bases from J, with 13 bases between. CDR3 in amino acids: CASSSSGPSNTGELFF. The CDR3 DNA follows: TGTGCCAGTAGTTCGTCAGGGCCGTCGAACACCGGGGAGCTGTTTTTT.

For the CDR3, the DNA is TGTGCCAGCAGTGAATACGTCTCCTTTGGCTACACCTTC. Translated, it gives CASSEYVSFGYTF. The chain recombines TRBV6-1 with TRBJ1-2; D unresolved. The CDR3 totals 13 residues. Germline V lookup: CDR1 MNHNS, CDR2 SASEGT. Trimming left V 2 bases short and J 7 bases short, with 11 bases between.

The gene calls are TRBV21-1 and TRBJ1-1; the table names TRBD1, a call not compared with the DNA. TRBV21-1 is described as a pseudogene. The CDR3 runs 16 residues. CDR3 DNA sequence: TGTGCCAGCAACAAAAAGGAGTCAGGGCTAAGGGCTGAAGCTTTCTTT. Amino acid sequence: CASNKKESGLRAEAFF.

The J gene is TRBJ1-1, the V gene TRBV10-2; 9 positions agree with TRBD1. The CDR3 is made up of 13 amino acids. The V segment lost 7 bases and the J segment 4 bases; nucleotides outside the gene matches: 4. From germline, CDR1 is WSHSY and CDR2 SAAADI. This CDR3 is CASTPGQGTEAFF. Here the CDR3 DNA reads TGCGCCAGCACACCGGGACAGGGCACTGAAGCTTTCTTT.

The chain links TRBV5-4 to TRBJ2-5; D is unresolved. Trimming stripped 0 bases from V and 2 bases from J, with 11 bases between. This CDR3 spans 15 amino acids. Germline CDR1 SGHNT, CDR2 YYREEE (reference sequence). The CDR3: CASSLASRSQETQYF. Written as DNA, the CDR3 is TGTGCCAGCAGCTTGGCGTCCCGGTCACAAGAGACCCAGTACTTC. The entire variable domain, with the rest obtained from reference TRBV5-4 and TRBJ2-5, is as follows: ETGVTQSPTHLIKTRGQQVTLRCSSQSGHNTVSWYQQALGQGPQFIFQYYREEENGRGNFPPRFSGLQFPNYSSELNVNALELDDSALYLCASSLASRSQETQYFGPGTRLLVL.

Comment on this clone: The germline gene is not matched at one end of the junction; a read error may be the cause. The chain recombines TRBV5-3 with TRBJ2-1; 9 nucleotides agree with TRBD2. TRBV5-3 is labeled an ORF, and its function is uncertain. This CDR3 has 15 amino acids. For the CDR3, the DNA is TGTGCCAGCAGCTTATGGGGTAGCGGGAGTGATGAGCAGTTCTTC. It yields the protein CASSLWGSGSDEQFF.

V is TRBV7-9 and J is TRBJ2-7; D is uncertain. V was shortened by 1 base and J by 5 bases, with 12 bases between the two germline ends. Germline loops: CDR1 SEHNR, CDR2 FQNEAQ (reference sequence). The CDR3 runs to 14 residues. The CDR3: CASSLETVQNEQYF. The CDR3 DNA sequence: TGTGCCAGCAGCTTAGAGACCGTCCAGAACGAGCAGTACTTC.

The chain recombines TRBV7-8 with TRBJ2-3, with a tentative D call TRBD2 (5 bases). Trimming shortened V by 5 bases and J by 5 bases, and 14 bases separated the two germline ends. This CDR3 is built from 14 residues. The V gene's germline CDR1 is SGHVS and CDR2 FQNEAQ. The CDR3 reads CASSNQPAGDTQYF. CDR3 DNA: TGTGCCAGCAGCAACCAACCTGCGGGAGATACGCAGTATTTT. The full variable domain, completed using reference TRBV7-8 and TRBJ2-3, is GAGVSQSPRYKVAKRGQDVALRCDPISGHVSLFWYQQALGQGPEFLTYFQNEAQLDKSGLPSDRFFAERPEGSVSTLKIQRTQQEDSAVYLCASSNQPAGDTQYFGPGTRLTVL.

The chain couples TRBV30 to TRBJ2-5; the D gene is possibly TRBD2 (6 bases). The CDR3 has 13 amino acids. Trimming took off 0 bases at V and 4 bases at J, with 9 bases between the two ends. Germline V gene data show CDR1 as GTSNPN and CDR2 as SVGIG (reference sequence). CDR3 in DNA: TGTGCCTGGAGTGTACCCGGGAGAGAGACCCAGTACTTC. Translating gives CAWSVPGRETQYF.

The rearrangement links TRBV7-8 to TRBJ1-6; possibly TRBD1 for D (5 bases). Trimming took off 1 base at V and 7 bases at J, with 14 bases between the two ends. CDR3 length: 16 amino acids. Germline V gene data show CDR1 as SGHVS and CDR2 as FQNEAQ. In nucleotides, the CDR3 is TGTGCCAGCAGCTTAGGGGCGGGGGGGGTGAATTCACCCCTCCACTTT. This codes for CASSLGAGGVNSPLHF. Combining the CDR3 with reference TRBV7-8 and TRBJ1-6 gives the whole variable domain GAGVSQSPRYKVAKRGQDVALRCDPISGHVSLFWYQQALGQGPEFLTYFQNEAQLDKSGLPSDRFFAERPEGSVSTLKIQRTQQEDSAVYLCASSLGAGGVNSPLHFGNGTRLTVT.

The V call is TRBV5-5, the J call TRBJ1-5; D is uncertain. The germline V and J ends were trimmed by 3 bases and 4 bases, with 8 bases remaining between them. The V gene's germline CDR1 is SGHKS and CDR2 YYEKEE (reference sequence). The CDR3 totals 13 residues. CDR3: CASSSLLNQPQHF. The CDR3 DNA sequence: TGTGCCAGCAGCTCCCTTCTGAATCAGCCCCAGCATTTT.

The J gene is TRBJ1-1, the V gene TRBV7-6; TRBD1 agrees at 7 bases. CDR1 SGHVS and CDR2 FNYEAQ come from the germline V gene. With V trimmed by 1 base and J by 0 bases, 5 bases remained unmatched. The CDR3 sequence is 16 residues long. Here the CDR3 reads CASSLGRQGMNTEAFF. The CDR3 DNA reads TGTGCCAGCAGCTTAGGGCGACAGGGAATGAACACTGAAGCTTTCTTT. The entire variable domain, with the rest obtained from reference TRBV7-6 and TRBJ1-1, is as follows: GAGVSQSPRYKVTKRGQDVALRCDPISGHVSLYWYRQALGQGPEFLTYFNYEAQQDKSGLPNDRFSAERPEGSISTLTIQRTEQRDSAMYRCASSLGRQGMNTEAFFGQGTRLTVV.

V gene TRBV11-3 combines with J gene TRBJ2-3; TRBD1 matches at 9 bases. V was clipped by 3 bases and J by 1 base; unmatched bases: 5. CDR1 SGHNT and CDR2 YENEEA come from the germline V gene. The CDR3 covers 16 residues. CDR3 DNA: TGTGCCAGCAGCTTGGATGACAGGGGGGGCACAGATACGCAGTATTTT. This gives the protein CASSLDDRGGTDTQYF.

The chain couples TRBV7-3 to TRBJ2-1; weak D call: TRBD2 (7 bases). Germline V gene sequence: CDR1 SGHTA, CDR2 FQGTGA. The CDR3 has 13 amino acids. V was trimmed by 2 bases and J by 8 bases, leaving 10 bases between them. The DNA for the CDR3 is TGTGCCAGCAGCTTAGGGGGGGCTGATGAGCAGTTCTTC. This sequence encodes CASSLGGADEQFF.

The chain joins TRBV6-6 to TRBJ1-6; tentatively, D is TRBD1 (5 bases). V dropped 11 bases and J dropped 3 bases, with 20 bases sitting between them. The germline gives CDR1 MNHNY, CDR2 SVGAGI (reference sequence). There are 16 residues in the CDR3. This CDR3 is CAGQSGRRGYNSPLHF. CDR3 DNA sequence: TGTGCCGGACAATCTGGGCGAAGGGGCTATAATTCACCCCTCCACTTT.

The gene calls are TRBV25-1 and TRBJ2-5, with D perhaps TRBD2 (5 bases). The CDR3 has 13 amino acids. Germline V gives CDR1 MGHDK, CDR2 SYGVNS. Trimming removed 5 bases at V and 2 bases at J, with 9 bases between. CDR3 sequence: CASSLDFQETQYF. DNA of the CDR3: TGTGCCAGCAGTCTGGACTTTCAAGAGACCCAGTACTTC.